This TCR beta chain emerged from a study of shared clonotypes between healthy human individuals. Overall study context: The composition of the donors was a couple of women and three men aged 18 to 49. Used for every donor were three CD4 naive, three CD4 memory, two CD8 naive and one CD8 memory plate.

Germline V gives CDR1 SQVTM, CDR2 ANQGSEA. V lost 5 bases and J lost 0, with 11 bases in between. The CDR3 is 13 amino acids. It was CD45RO-negative cells, positively selected for CCR7, that made up naive CD8 cells, with terminally differentiated effector memory CD45RA+ cells excluded. With respect to this clone: Its antigen remains unknown.

Method: immunoSEQ multiplex PCR; TCRdb's copy keeps in-frame clones and lacks some. The top ten hold 1.5% to 2% of the sample, which has about 2.1 million clones, 85% to 95% seen once. Study-wide points: Generation of non-shared clonotypes was less probable than generation of clonotypes shared by all four donors.

The clonotype originates from a man younger than 30 in good health. Some clones in this sample may be carry-over from other donors' samples. The J gene is TRBJ2-7, the V gene TRBV29-1; D perhaps matches TRBD2 (6 bases). Sequences were obtained from naive CD8+ T cells from PBMCs. The CDR3 loop reads CSVSGTYSYEQYF. CDR3 nucleotide sequence: TGCAGCGTTTCTGGGACTTACTCCTACGAGCAGTACTTC.